This T cell receptor (beta chain) was found in a study of blood T cells in healthy people across ages. Overall study: In model experiments, template switching was able to capture about one barcoded beta molecule for every two T cells that were present.

Using a J-beta primer mix together with a sample-barcoded 5' primer, a second PCR was run for roughly 6 to 12 cycles. One entry per CDR3 protein, called by TCRdb with MiXCR from the 5' RACE reads. The sample carries 700,000 or so distinct CDR3 sequences, approximately 40% recorded once. This clonotype has a single count. What it recognizes is unknown. Whole-study findings and limits: Long-lived and aged donors differed, with more naive CD4+ cells and higher diversity in the long-lived.

CDR3 length: 14 amino acids. Germline V gene data show CDR1 as DFQATT and CDR2 as SNEGSKA (reference sequence). V was clipped by 6 bases and J by 2 bases; unmatched bases: 7. The sample was blood. The receptor was derived from an elderly man in good health. The genes are TRBV20-1 and TRBJ1-2; TRBD1 aligns across 9 bases. The CDR3 loop is CSAPRQGVNYGYTF. In DNA, the CDR3 is TGCAGTGCGCCAAGACAGGGGGTGAACTATGGCTACACCTTC.